This T cell receptor beta chain originates from a study of T-cell memory formation after mild COVID-19. About the study: Across donors, TCR clusters were largely donor specific. Study-wide results and caveats: Most CD4+ clones that shrank were in CM and EM, while CD8+ ones turned up in EMRA. Later expanders leaned CD4+, whereas day 15 to 85 contracting clones were balanced CD4/CD8. Clones from the second wave (peaking day 37) had unconfirmed SARS-CoV-2 specificity.

This clonotype was seen more than once but under ten times. Its antigen is unknown. TCRdb passed the 5' RACE reads through MiXCR, listing each CDR3 protein once. The sample includes roughly 550,000 distinct CDR3 sequences, roughly 22% of them seen just once. Losses at the gene ends were 4 bases for V and 6 bases for J; bases not matched to a gene: 4. Per the germline V gene, CDR1 is SNHLY and CDR2 is FYNNEI. This CDR3 region has 15 residues. The receptor was derived from an adult woman who had mild COVID-19 (a few samples of this study predate the infection). Cell type and time point are not known. Sequencing input: PBMCs or a T cell subset sorted from them (not recorded which). This chain uses TRBV2 with TRBJ2-1, with 12 bases fitting TRBD2. The CDR3 region is CASSAETSGSNEQFF. The CDR3, as DNA: TGTGCCAGCAGTGCGGAGACTAGCGGGAGCAATGAGCAGTTCTTC.